This T cell receptor (beta chain) came from a study of T cell repertoires in cytomegalovirus infection. Study as a whole: Both a matching HLA type and CMV infection were indicated by public TCR beta signatures.

This clonotype was observed at least ten times. Its specificity is not known. Using its own MiXCR run on the reads, TCRdb lists one record per CDR3 protein. Counted here are about 260,000 distinct CDR3 sequences, around 15% occurring once; the ten biggest clones make up around 8.7%. Whole-study results and caveats: Across the ex vivo response, the dominant clonotypes were HLA-C-restricted CMV-specific TCR beta clonotypes.

CDR3 length equals 19 residues. The trim removed 0 bases at V and 3 bases at J, leaving 10 bases unmatched. In germline, CDR1 is MGHRA, CDR2 YSYEKL. The chain has TRBV4-1 and TRBJ1-4; the match to TRBD1 covers 10 bases. The TCR comes from a human donor in good health (CMV status not recorded). Some clones in this sample may be carry-over from other donors' samples. Material: PBMCs. Here the CDR3 DNA reads TGCGCCAGCAGCCAAGAAGGAGGGACAGGGGCGGATTCTAATGAAAAACTGTTTTTT. Residues: CASSQEGGTGADSNEKLFF.